This T cell receptor beta chain was observed in a study of blood T cells in healthy people across ages. Together with a sample-barcoded 5' primer, a J-beta primer mix was included in a second PCR lasting roughly 6 to 12 cycles. MiXCR was run by TCRdb on the 5' RACE reads, yielding one entry per CDR3 protein. The data contain roughly 1,700,000 distinct CDR3 sequences, 28% of them seen just once; the ten biggest clones take up 7.7%. As to this clonotype: No antigen is known for it. The junction shows a germline mismatch at one end, possibly a read error.

General study results and limits: When set beside aged donors, long-lived donors presented more naive CD4+ cells and higher diversity.

Germline lookup yields CDR1 LGHDT and CDR2 YNNKEL (reference sequence). The CDR3 length is 12 residues. Donors ranged from roughly 6 to 90 years old and were healthy Caucasians in Russia. The specimen was blood. V is TRBV3-1 and J is TRBJ2-3; 7 nucleotides line up with TRBD2. The TCR comes from a woman aged 25 to 39 in good health. CDR3 residues: CASSLTGRTQDF. The DNA of the CDR3 is TGTGCCAGCAGTCTCACCGGGAGGACGCAGGATTTT.